The T cell receptor beta chain under discussion was sequenced for a study of cytomegalovirus exposure and HLA in healthy donors. Study results and limitations: Later analysis associated a missense DCLRE1C variant with TCR beta V- and J-gene trimming. Several of the most significant clusters appeared linked to common viral pathogens, based on a later analysis.

Concerning this clone: The antigen remains unidentified.

V lost 0 bases to trimming and J lost 0 bases, with 10 bases between them. Germline V gene lookup returns CDR1 SGHRS and CDR2 YFSETQ. The CDR3 loop spans 17 amino acids. The PCR employed 60 Vbeta primers together with 13 Jbeta primers. Here immunoSEQ multiplex PCR was the method, and the copy in TCRdb shows in-frame clones only, minus some. This table has 95,000 to 150,000 clones, 75% to 90% appearing once. The receptor was derived from a man aged 50 to 60 in good health and CMV-seronegative. Material for sequencing was PBMCs. This chain connects TRBV5-1 to TRBJ2-6; tentatively, D is TRBD2 (5 bases). The CDR3 spells CASSLASGVSGANVLTF. The CDR3 region has the DNA TGCGCCAGCAGCTTGGCCTCCGGGGTCTCTGGGGCCAACGTCCTGACTTTC.